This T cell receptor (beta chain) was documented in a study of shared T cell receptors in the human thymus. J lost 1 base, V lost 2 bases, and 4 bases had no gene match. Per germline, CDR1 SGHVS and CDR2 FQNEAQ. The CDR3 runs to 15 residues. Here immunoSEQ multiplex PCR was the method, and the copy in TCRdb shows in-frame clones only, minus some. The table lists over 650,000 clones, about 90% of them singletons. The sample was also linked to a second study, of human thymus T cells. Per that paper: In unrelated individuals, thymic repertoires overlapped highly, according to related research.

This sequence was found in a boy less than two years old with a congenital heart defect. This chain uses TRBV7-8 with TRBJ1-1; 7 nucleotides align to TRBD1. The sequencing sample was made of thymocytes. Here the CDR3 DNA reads TGTGCCAGCAGCTTATCTGGGACAGCGAACACTGAAGCTTTCTTT. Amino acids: CASSLSGTANTEAFF.